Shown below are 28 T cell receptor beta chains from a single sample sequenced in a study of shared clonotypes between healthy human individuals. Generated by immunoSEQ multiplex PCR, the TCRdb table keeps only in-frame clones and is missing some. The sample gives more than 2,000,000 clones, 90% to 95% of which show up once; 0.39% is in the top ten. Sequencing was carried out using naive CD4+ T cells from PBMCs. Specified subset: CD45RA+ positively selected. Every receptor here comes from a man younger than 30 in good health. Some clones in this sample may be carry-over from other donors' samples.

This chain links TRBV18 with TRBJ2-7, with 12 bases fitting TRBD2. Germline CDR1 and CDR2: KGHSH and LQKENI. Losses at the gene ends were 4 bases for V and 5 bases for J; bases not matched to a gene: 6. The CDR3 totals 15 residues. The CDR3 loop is CASSLTSGRTNEQYF. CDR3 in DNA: TGTGCCAGCTCACTTACTAGCGGGAGGACCAACGAGCAGTACTTC.

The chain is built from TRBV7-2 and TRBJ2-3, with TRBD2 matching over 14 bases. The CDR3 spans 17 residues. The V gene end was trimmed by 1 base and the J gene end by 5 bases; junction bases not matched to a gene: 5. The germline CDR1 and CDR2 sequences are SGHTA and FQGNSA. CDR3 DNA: TGTGCCAGCAGCTTAGTAGGGACTAGCGGGAGTTTAGATACGCAGTATTTT. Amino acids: CASSLVGTSGSLDTQYF.

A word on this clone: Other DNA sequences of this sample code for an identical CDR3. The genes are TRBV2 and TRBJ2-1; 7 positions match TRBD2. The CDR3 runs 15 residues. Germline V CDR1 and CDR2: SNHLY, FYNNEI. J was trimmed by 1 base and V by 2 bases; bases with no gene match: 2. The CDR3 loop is CASSELAASYNEQFF. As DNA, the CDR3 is TGTGCCAGCAGTGAACTAGCGGCATCCTACAATGAGCAGTTCTTC.

The CDR3 reads CASSLMGHLTDTQYF. The CDR3 nucleotides are TGTGCCAGCAGCTTAATGGGACACCTCACAGATACGCAGTATTTT. The chain carries TRBV7-3 and TRBJ2-3; D is perhaps TRBD1 (6 bases). V dropped 1 base and J dropped 2 bases, with 10 bases sitting between them. Germline loops: CDR1 SGHTA, CDR2 FQGTGA. This CDR3 has 15 amino acids.

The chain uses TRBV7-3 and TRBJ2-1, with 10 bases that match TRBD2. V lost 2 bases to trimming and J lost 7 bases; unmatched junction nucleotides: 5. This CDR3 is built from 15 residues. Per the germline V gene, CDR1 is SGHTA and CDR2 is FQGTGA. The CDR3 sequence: CASSLGASGRNEQFF. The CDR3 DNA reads TGTGCCAGCAGCTTAGGGGCTAGCGGGAGAAATGAGCAGTTCTTC.

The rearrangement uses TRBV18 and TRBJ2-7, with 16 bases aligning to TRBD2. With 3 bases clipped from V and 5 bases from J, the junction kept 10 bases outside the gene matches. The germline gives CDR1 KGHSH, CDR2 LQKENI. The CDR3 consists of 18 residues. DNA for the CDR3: TGTGCCAGCTCACCGCTGGGACTAGCGGGAGGGGCTGTCAACGAGCAGTACTTC. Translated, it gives CASSPLGLAGGAVNEQYF.

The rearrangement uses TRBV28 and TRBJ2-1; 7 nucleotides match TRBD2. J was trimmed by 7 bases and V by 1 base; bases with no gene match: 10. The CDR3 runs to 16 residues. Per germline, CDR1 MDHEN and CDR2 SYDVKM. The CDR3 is CASSLFRGSKENEQFF. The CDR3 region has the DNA TGTGCCAGCAGTTTATTCCGCGGGAGTAAGGAAAATGAGCAGTTCTTC.

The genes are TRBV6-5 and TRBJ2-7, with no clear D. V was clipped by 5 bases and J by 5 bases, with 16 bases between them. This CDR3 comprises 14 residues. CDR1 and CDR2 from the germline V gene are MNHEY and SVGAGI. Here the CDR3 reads CASSPRPRTHEQYF. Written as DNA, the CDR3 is TGTGCCAGCAGTCCCCGGCCCCGAACGCACGAGCAGTACTTC.

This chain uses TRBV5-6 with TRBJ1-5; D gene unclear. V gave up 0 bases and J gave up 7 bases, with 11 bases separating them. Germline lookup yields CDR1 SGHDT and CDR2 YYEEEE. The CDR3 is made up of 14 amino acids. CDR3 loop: CASSLGVGMQPQHF. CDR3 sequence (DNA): TGTGCCAGCAGCTTGGGGGTAGGGATGCAGCCCCAGCATTTT. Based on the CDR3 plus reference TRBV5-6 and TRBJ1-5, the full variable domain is DAGVTQSPTHLIKTRGQQVTLRCSPKSGHDTVSWYQQALGQGPQFIFQYYEEEERQRGNFPDRFSGHQFPNYSSELNVNALLLGDSALYLCASSLGVGMQPQHFGDGTRLSIL.

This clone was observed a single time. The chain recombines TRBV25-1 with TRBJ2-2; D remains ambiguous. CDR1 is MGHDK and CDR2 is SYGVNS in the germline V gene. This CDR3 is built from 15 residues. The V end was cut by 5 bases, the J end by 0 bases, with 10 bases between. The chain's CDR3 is CASSFRTANTGELFF. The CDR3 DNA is TGTGCCAGCAGTTTTCGGACCGCGAACACCGGGGAGCTGTTTTTT.

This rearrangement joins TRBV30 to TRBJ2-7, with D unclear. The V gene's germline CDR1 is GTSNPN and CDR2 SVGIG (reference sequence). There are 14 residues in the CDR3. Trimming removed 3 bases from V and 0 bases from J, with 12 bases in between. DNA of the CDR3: TGTGCCTGGAGACGACACTTGAGCTCCTACGAGCAGTACTTC. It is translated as CAWRRHLSSYEQYF.

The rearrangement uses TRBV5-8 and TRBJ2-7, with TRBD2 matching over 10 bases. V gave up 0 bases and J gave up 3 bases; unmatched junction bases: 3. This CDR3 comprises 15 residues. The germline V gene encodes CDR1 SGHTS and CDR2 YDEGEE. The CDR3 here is CASSLVGLADYEQYF. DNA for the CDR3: TGTGCCAGCAGCTTGGTCGGACTAGCGGACTACGAGCAGTACTTC.

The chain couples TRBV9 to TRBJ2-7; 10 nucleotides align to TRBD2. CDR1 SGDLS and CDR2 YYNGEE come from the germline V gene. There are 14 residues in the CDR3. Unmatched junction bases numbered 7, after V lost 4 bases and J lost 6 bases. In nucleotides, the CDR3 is TGTGCCAGCAGCAGAGAGCGGGAGGGCCGCGAGCAGTACTTC. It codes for CASSREREGREQYF. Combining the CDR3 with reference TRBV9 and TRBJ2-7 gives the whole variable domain DSGVTQTPKHLITATGQRVTLRCSPRSGDLSVYWYQQSLDQGLQFLIQYYNGEERAKGNILERFSAQQFPDLHSELNLSSLELGDSALYFCASSREREGREQYFGPGTRLTVT.

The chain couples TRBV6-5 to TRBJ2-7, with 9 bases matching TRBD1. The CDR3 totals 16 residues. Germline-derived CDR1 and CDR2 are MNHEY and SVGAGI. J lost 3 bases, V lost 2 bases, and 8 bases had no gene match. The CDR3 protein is CASSYKGTGSLYEQYF. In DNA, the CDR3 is TGTGCCAGCAGTTACAAGGGGACAGGGAGTCTCTACGAGCAGTACTTC.

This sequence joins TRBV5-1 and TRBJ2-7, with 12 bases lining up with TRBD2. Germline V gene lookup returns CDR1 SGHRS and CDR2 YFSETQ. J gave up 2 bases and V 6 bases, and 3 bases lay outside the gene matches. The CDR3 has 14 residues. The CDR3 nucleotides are TGCGCCAGCAAGACTAGCGGGGGTACCTACGAGCAGTACTTC. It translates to CASKTSGGTYEQYF.

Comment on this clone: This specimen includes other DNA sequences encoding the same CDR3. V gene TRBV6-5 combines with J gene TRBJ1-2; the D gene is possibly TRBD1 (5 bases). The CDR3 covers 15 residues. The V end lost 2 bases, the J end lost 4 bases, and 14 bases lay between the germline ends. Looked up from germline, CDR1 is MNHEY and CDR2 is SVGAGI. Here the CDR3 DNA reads TGTGCCAGCAGTTACAGTAGGGGCGGCGGCTATGGCTACACCTTC. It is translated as CASSYSRGGGYGYTF.

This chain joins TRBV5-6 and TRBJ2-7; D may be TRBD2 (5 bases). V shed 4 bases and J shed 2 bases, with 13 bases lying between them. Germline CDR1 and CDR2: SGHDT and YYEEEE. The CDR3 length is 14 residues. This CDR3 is CASSKLRGTYEQYF. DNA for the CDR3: TGTGCCAGCAGCAAACTACGAGGGACCTACGAGCAGTACTTC.

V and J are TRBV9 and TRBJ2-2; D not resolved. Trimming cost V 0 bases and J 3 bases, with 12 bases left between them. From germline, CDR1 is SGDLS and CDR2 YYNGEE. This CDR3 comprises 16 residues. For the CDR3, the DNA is TGTGCCAGCAGCGTAGTCCCCCGTTCGTACACCGGGGAGCTGTTTTTT. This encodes CASSVVPRSYTGELFF.

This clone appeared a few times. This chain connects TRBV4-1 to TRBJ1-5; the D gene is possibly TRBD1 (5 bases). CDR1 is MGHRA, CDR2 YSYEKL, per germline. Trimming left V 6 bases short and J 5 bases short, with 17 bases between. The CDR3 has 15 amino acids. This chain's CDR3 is CASSRTEGEYQPQHF. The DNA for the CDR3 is TGCGCCAGCAGTCGGACGGAAGGGGAATATCAGCCCCAGCATTTT.

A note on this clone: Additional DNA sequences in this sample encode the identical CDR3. CDR3 region: CASSQEDRAYEQYF. CDR3 DNA sequence: TGCGCCAGCAGCCAAGAGGACAGGGCTTACGAGCAGTACTTC. V usage is TRBV4-3 and J usage is TRBJ2-7; 8 bases match TRBD1. The CDR3 runs 14 residues. V was clipped by 0 bases and J by 4 bases; unmatched bases: 2. In germline, CDR1 is LGHNA, CDR2 YSLEER.

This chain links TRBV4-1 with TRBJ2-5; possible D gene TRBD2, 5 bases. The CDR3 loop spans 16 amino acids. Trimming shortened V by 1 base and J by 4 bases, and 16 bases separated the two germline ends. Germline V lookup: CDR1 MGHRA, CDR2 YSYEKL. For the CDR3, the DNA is TGCGCCAGCAGCCAAGCCACTAGTATGTTTCGAGAGACCCAGTACTTC. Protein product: CASSQATSMFRETQYF.

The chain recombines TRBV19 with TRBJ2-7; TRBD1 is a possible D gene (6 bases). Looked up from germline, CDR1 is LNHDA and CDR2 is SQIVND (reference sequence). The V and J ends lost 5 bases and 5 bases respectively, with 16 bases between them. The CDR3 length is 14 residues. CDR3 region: CASSPTGFLDEQYF. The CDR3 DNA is TGTGCCAGTAGTCCTACAGGGTTTTTGGACGAGCAGTACTTC.

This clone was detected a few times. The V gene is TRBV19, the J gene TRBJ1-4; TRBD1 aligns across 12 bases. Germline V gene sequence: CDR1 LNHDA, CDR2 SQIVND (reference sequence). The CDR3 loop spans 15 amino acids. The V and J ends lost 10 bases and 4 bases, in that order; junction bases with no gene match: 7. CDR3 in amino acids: CATRDRGRVNEKLFF. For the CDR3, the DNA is TGTGCCACCCGGGACAGGGGGCGAGTTAATGAAAAACTGTTTTTT.

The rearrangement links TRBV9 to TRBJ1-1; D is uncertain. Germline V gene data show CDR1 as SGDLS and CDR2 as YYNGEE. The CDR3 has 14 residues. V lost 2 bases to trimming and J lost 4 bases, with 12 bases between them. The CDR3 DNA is TGTGCCAGCAGCGTGCAGGTCCAAGGCACTGAAGCTTTCTTT. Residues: CASSVQVQGTEAFF.

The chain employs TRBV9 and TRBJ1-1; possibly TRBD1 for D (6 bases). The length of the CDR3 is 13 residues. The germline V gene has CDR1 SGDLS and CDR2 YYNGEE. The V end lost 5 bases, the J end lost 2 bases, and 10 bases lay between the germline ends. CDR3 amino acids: CASSQGLNTEAFF. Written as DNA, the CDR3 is TGTGCCAGCAGTCAGGGGCTAAACACTGAAGCTTTCTTT.

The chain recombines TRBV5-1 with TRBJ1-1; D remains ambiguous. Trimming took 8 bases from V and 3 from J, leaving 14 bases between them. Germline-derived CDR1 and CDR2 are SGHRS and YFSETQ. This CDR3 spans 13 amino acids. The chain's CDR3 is CASQPGEDTEAFF. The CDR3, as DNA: TGCGCCAGTCAGCCTGGGGAGGACACTGAAGCTTTCTTT.

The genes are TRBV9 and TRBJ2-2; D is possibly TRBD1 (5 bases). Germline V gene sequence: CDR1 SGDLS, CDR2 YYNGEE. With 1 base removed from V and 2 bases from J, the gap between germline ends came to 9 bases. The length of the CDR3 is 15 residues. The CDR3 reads CASSVQGPNTGELFF. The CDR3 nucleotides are TGTGCCAGCAGCGTACAGGGCCCCAACACCGGGGAGCTGTTTTTT.

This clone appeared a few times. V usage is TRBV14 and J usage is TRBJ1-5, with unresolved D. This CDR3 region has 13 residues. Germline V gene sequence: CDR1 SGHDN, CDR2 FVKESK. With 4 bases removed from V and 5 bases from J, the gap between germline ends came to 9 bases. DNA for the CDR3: TGTGCCAGCAGCCGACAATGGGATCAGCCCCAGCATTTT. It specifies CASSRQWDQPQHF.